The clone carrying this T cell receptor (beta chain) was found many times. The data belong to a study of T cells in Graves' hyperthyroidism and ophthalmopathy. Using RNA transcripts as the source, TCR beta CDR3 regions were amplified. TCR CDR3 regions were first amplified by RT-PCR with HTBI primers. In TCRdb, the multiplex PCR reads were re-called with MiXCR into one record per CDR3 protein. Here the sample spans about 660,000 distinct CDR3 sequences, nearly 45% being singletons. This clonotype originated in an adult man with Graves' disease, either hyperthyroidism or ophthalmopathy (not recorded which). Sequencing was done on a sample of peripheral blood or thyroid tissue (not recorded which).

The CDR3 reads CASSPKHSGEQYF. The CDR3, as DNA: TGTGCCAGCAGCCCCAAACACTCTGGGGAGCAGTACTTC. The rearrangement links TRBV7-9 to TRBJ2-7; D is ambiguous. The CDR3 loop spans 13 amino acids. From germline, CDR1 is SEHNR and CDR2 FQNEAQ (reference sequence). Trimming shortened V by 5 bases and J by 7 bases, and 15 bases separated the two germline ends.